Shown below are 22 T cell receptor beta chains from a single sample sequenced in a study of blood T cell repertoires in COVID-19. TCRdb keeps only in-frame clones here, not all; method: immunoSEQ multiplex PCR. The data contain some 120,000 clones, about 79% of them singletons. The material sequenced was peripheral blood. The source of these receptors is a woman aged 45 to 65 with acute or convalescent COVID-19.

The chain combines TRBV18 with TRBJ1-2, with D unresolved. Trimming shortened V by 8 bases and J by 3 bases, and 16 bases separated the two germline ends. Germline CDR1 KGHSH, CDR2 LQKENI. The length of the CDR3 is 14 residues. The CDR3 DNA reads as TGTGCCAGCGGGGTCGGCTCCGGGGACTATGGCTACACCTTC. Translation gives CASGVGSGDYGYTF.

The rearrangement links TRBV20-1 to TRBJ1-2; 8 bases are shared with TRBD1. Germline CDR1 and CDR2: DFQATT and SNEGSKA (reference sequence). After removal of 3 bases from V and 4 bases from J, the junction contained 7 bases not matched to a gene. The CDR3 totals 14 residues. CDR3 amino acids: CSASQGAGSYGYTF. In DNA form, the CDR3 reads TGCAGTGCTAGTCAGGGGGCAGGAAGCTATGGCTACACCTTC.

This chain joins TRBV11-2 and TRBJ2-7; D may be TRBD1 (6 bases). The CDR3 is made up of 14 amino acids. The germline CDR1 and CDR2 sequences are SGHAT and FQNNGV. V gave up 5 bases and J gave up 5 bases, with 16 bases separating them. For the CDR3, the DNA is TGTGCCAGCAGCCCAATACAGGGTTTTAACGAGCAGTACTTC. Protein: CASSPIQGFNEQYF. The entire variable domain, with the rest obtained from reference TRBV11-2 and TRBJ2-7, is as follows: EAGVAQSPRYKIIEKRQSVAFWCNPISGHATLYWYQQILGQGPKLLIQFQNNGVVDDSQLPKDRFSAERLKGVDSTLKIQPAKLEDSAVYLCASSPIQGFNEQYFGPGTRLTVT.

The chain couples TRBV5-1 to TRBJ2-2; 9 positions match TRBD1. V was pared by 5 bases and J by 5 bases, with 13 bases of the junction left unmatched. The CDR3 runs to 17 residues. Germline V gene sequence: CDR1 SGHRS, CDR2 YFSETQ. Written as DNA, the CDR3 is TGCGCCAGCAGACAATACGTGGGACAGGGTTGGACCGGGGAGCTGTTTTTT. Its protein product is CASRQYVGQGWTGELFF.

This chain connects TRBV7-8 to TRBJ2-7; TRBD1 matches 11 bases. Germline V gene sequence: CDR1 SGHVS, CDR2 FQNEAQ. This CDR3 has 17 amino acids. Trimming at V came to 4 bases and at J to 2 bases, leaving 10 bases not matched to a gene. The CDR3 protein is CASSYVGDRGFTYEQYF. In DNA form, the CDR3 reads TGTGCCAGCAGCTACGTCGGGGACAGGGGGTTTACCTACGAGCAGTACTTC.

This sequence joins TRBV5-1 and TRBJ1-2; a weak D match, TRBD1 (6 bases). The germline gives CDR1 SGHRS, CDR2 YFSETQ. V was clipped by 2 bases and J by 4 bases, with 6 bases between them. This CDR3 is 12 amino acids long. CDR3 sequence reads: CASSLGGYGYTF. The CDR3 DNA reads TGCGCCAGCAGCTTAGGGGGCTATGGCTACACCTTC.

The genes are TRBV11-2 and TRBJ2-3; no reliable D call. The V gene's germline CDR1 is SGHAT and CDR2 FQNNGV. The ends were cut back, 0 bases at V and 1 base at J, with 5 bases in the middle. This CDR3 is 14 amino acids long. CDR3 coding DNA: TGTGCCAGCAGCTTAGATCGGGGCACAGATACGCAGTATTTT. This codes for CASSLDRGTDTQYF.

The rearrangement uses TRBV11-2 and TRBJ1-4, with 9 positions matching TRBD1. The CDR3 is made up of 16 amino acids. Germline trimming cut 3 bases from V and 7 bases from J; bases unmatched to any gene: 9. Per germline, CDR1 SGHAT and CDR2 FQNNGV. This CDR3 is CASSFSVGQGSEKLFF. DNA for the CDR3: TGTGCCAGCAGCTTTTCCGTAGGACAGGGGAGTGAAAAACTGTTTTTT.

The gene calls are TRBV5-6 and TRBJ1-4; TRBD1 matches 9 bases. CDR3 length: 15 amino acids. With V trimmed by 1 base and J by 8 bases, 6 bases remained unmatched. CDR1 and CDR2 from the germline V gene are SGHDT and YYEEEE. CDR3 DNA sequence: TGTGCCAGCAGCTTGACAGGGGGCGTCGGGGAAAAACTGTTTTTT. Protein sequence: CASSLTGGVGEKLFF. The full variable domain, rest sourced from reference TRBV5-6 and TRBJ1-4, is DAGVTQSPTHLIKTRGQQVTLRCSPKSGHDTVSWYQQALGQGPQFIFQYYEEEERQRGNFPDRFSGHQFPNYSSELNVNALLLGDSALYLCASSLTGGVGEKLFFGSGTQLSVL.

This chain connects TRBV18 to TRBJ1-5; perhaps TRBD1 as D (6 bases). Per the germline V gene, CDR1 is KGHSH and CDR2 is LQKENI. This CDR3 comprises 15 residues. V was trimmed by 3 bases and J by 3 bases, leaving 12 bases between them. The CDR3 is CASSPIGGINQPQHF. The DNA of the CDR3 is TGTGCCAGCTCACCGATTGGGGGCATCAATCAGCCCCAGCATTTT.

The rearrangement joins TRBV12-3 or TRBV12-4 to TRBJ2-3, with TRBD2 as a possible D gene (5 bases). This CDR3 is built from 13 residues. Trimming removed 3 bases at V and 6 bases at J, with 10 bases between. Written as DNA, the CDR3 is TGTGCCAGCAGTTTCTTTACGGGGGATACGCAGTATTTT. It is translated as CASSFFTGDTQYF.

V gene TRBV7-6 combines with J gene TRBJ2-1; D ambiguous. CDR3 length equals 16 residues. Germline values: CDR1 SGHVS, CDR2 FNYEAQ. Trimming took off 3 bases at V and 0 bases at J, with 12 bases between the two ends. In DNA form, the CDR3 reads TGTGCCAGCAGCTTCTCAGAACAGAGCTCCTACAATGAGCAGTTCTTC. Residues: CASSFSEQSSYNEQFF.

This clone has a single count. This chain links TRBV2 with TRBJ1-2; D not resolved. Germline V gene sequence: CDR1 SNHLY, CDR2 FYNNEI. With 4 bases removed from V and 1 base from J, the gap between germline ends came to 7 bases. There are 13 residues in the CDR3. This CDR3 reads CASSVEDNYGYTF. The CDR3 DNA is TGTGCCAGCAGTGTAGAAGATAACTATGGCTACACCTTC.

The chain is built from TRBV5-4 and TRBJ2-7; 9 nucleotides align to TRBD1. CDR3 length equals 17 residues. CDR1 SGHNT and CDR2 YYREEE come from the germline V gene (reference sequence). J was trimmed by 3 bases and V by 4 bases; bases with no gene match: 14. This CDR3 reads CASSAYRGQGKIYEQYF. CDR3 sequence (DNA): TGTGCCAGCAGCGCTTATAGGGGACAGGGAAAAATCTACGAGCAGTACTTC.

This chain links TRBV2 with TRBJ1-1; no definite D call. V was trimmed by 7 bases and J by 3 bases, leaving 15 bases between them. The CDR3 contains 14 residues. The germline V gene has CDR1 SNHLY and CDR2 FYNNEI. CDR3 nucleotide sequence: TGTGCCAGCACGGCAAGACTTTCTGACACTGAAGCTTTCTTT. Protein product: CASTARLSDTEAFF.

This chain uses TRBV7-2 with TRBJ2-7; 8 bases align to TRBD1. Germline values: CDR1 SGHTA, CDR2 FQGNSA. This CDR3 contains 15 residues. V lost 0 bases and J lost 4; bases outside the gene matches: 5. The CDR3 DNA follows: TGTGCCAGCAGCTTAGCAGACAGGGGCAGGTACGAGCAGTACTTC. Translation: CASSLADRGRYEQYF.

This chain links TRBV19 with TRBJ1-2, with a possible D match to TRBD1 (5 bases). Germline CDR1 LNHDA, CDR2 SQIVND (reference sequence). V was shortened by 6 bases and J by 0 bases, with 14 bases between the two germline ends. The CDR3 is made up of 15 amino acids. CDR3 coding DNA: TGTGCCAGTAGGGCAGACAGAAAAGCTAACTATGGCTACACCTTC. Encoded protein: CASRADRKANYGYTF.

The rearrangement uses TRBV6-5 and TRBJ1-2, with D maybe TRBD1 (6 bases). CDR3 size: 14 residues. Germline V gives CDR1 MNHEY, CDR2 SVGAGI. V was clipped by 6 bases and J by 4 bases, with 15 bases between them. The CDR3 DNA sequence: TGTGCCAGCAGCCTGAACAGGGCGGGCTATGGCTACACCTTC. Translation gives CASSLNRAGYGYTF.

The J gene is TRBJ1-3, the V gene TRBV5-4; D is ambiguous. From germline, CDR1 is SGHNT and CDR2 YYREEE (reference sequence). CDR3 length: 14 residues. V was cut by 1 base and J by 0 bases, with 5 bases left in between. CDR3 amino acids: CASSLSNSGNTIYF. Here the CDR3 DNA reads TGTGCCAGCAGCTTGTCTAACTCTGGAAACACCATATATTTT.

The chain links TRBV5-6 to TRBJ1-6; 8 bases line up with TRBD1. The CDR3 extends over 15 amino acids. Germline V gene lookup returns CDR1 SGHDT and CDR2 YYEEEE. Losses at the gene ends were 1 base for V and 13 bases for J; bases not matched to a gene: 10. CDR3 sequence (DNA): TGTGCCAGCAGCTTGCTCGACAGGGGAGGAGCTCCCCTCCACTTT. It is translated as CASSLLDRGGAPLHF. Using reference TRBV5-6 and TRBJ1-6 for the parts outside the CDR3, the full variable domain is DAGVTQSPTHLIKTRGQQVTLRCSPKSGHDTVSWYQQALGQGPQFIFQYYEEEERQRGNFPDRFSGHQFPNYSSELNVNALLLGDSALYLCASSLLDRGGAPLHFGNGTRLTVT.

The V gene is TRBV7-3, the J gene TRBJ2-3; tentative D call: TRBD1 (5 bases). Germline V gives CDR1 SGHTA, CDR2 FQGTGA. The CDR3 has 12 amino acids. V lost 5 bases and J 7 bases, leaving 10 bases between the germline ends. The CDR3 region has the DNA TGTGCCAGCAGCGGTGACAGCCATACGCAGTATTTT. Protein: CASSGDSHTQYF. Using reference TRBV7-3 and TRBJ2-3 for the parts outside the CDR3, the full variable domain is GAGVSQTPSNKVTEKGKYVELRCDPISGHTALYWYRQSLGQGPEFLIYFQGTGAADDSGLPNDRFFAVRPEGSVSTLKIQRTERGDSAVYLCASSGDSHTQYFGPGTRLTVL.

The CDR3 bases are TGTGCCAGCTCACCACCAGCCGGGGGACTAGCGAGAAACTACGAGCAGTACTTC. It translates to CASSPPAGGLARNYEQYF. V is TRBV18 and J is TRBJ2-7; 10 bases are shared with TRBD2. Germline V gene data show CDR1 as KGHSH and CDR2 as LQKENI. Trimming at V came to 0 bases and at J to 3 bases, leaving 11 bases not matched to a gene. CDR3 size: 18 residues.